Shown below are 5 T cell receptor beta chains from a single sample sequenced in a study of CD8 T cells in Susac syndrome. A quantity of roughly 0.5 to 1 ug RNA underwent reverse transcription using random hexamers. TCRdb re-called the immunoSEQ multiplex PCR reads with MiXCR, one entry per CDR3 protein. The data contain some 180,000 distinct CDR3 sequences, 90% to 95% of them singletons. Sequenced sample: CD4+ T cells from PBMCs. The source of these receptors is a human donor with Susac syndrome.

The rearrangement uses TRBV20-1 and TRBJ1-4; the match to TRBD1 covers 9 bases. This CDR3 has 12 amino acids. Germline CDR1 and CDR2: DFQATT and SNEGSKA (reference sequence). The V segment lost 6 bases and the J segment 7 bases; nucleotides outside the gene matches: 3. This CDR3 is CSARDRAEKLFF. The CDR3 region has the DNA TGCAGTGCGCGGGACAGGGCTGAAAAACTGTTTTTT.

This chain uses TRBV5-1 with TRBJ1-1; maybe TRBD1 (6 bases). V lost 4 bases and J lost 1, with 14 bases in between. Germline assignment: CDR1 SGHRS and CDR2 YFSETQ. The CDR3 totals 15 residues. The CDR3 coding sequence is TGCGCCAGCAGCCCAGACGGGGGCAGGAACACTGAAGCTTTCTTT. Protein: CASSPDGGRNTEAFF.

The DNA for the CDR3 is TGCAGTGCTAGAGATCCGACAGCGAAGCCTACCTACGAGCAGTACTTC. Translated, it gives CSARDPTAKPTYEQYF. The chain joins TRBV20-1 to TRBJ2-7; tentative D call: TRBD1 (5 bases). This CDR3 is built from 16 residues. In germline, CDR1 is DFQATT, CDR2 SNEGSKA (reference sequence). The V end was cut by 0 bases, the J end by 2 bases, with 17 bases between.

The chain employs TRBV20-1 and TRBJ2-1, with TRBD2 matching over 7 bases. CDR1 and CDR2 from the germline V gene are DFQATT and SNEGSKA (reference sequence). The CDR3 runs to 14 residues. The junction had 10 bases not matched to a gene; V was cut back by 6 bases and J by 5 bases. The CDR3 spells CSAEGLLSHNEQFF. Here the CDR3 DNA reads TGCAGTGCGGAGGGACTACTTTCCCACAATGAGCAGTTCTTC.

The chain recombines TRBV29-1 with TRBJ2-3; TRBD1 aligns across 7 bases. CDR1 is SQVTM, CDR2 ANQGSEA, per germline. V dropped 5 bases and J dropped 0; count of bases not matched to a gene: 5. This CDR3 spans 14 amino acids. CDR3 in DNA: TGCAGCGTTCGACAGGGTACTAGCACAGATACGCAGTATTTT. It encodes CSVRQGTSTDTQYF.